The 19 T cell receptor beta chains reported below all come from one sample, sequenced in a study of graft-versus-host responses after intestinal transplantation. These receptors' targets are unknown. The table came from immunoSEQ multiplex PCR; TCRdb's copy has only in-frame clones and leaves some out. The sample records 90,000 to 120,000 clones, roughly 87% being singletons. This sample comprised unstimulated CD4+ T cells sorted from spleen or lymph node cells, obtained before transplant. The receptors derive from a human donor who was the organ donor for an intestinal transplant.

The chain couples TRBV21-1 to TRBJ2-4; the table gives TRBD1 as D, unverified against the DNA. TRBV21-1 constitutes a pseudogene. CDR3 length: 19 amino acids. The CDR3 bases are TGTGCCAGCAGCACCTCGGGACAGGGAAACGGAGGAGCCAAAAACATTCAGTACTTC. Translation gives CASSTSGQGNGGAKNIQYF.

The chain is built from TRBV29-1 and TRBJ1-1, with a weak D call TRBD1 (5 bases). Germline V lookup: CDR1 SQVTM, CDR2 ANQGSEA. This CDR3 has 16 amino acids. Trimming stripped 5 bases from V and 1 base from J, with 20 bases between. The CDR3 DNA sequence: TGCAGCGTTTATTGGACACCAACCTCCACGAACACTGAAGCTTTCTTT. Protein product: CSVYWTPTSTNTEAFF.

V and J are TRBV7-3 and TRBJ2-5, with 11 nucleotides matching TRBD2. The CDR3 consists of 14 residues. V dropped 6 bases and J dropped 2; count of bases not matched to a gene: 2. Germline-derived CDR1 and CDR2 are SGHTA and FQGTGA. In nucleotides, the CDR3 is TGTGCCAGCAGTCTAGCGGGGGGTCAAGAGACCCAGTACTTC. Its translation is CASSLAGGQETQYF. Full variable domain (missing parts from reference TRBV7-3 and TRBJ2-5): GAGVSQTPSNKVTEKGKYVELRCDPISGHTALYWYRQSLGQGPEFLIYFQGTGAADDSGLPNDRFFAVRPEGSVSTLKIQRTERGDSAVYLCASSLAGGQETQYFGPGTRLLVL.

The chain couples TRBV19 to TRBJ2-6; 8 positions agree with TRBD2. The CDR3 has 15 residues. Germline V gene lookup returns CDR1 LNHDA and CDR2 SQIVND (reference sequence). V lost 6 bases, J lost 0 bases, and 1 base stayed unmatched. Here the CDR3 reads CASSGGASGANVLTF. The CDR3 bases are TGTGCCAGTAGCGGGGGGGCCTCTGGGGCCAACGTCCTGACTTTC.

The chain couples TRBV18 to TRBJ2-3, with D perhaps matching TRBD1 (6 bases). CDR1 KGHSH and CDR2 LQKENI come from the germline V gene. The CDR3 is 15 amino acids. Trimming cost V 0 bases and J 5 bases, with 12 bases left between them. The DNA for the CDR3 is TGTGCCAGCTCACCACCGGGGGCGAGGGGAGATACGCAGTATTTT. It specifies CASSPPGARGDTQYF.

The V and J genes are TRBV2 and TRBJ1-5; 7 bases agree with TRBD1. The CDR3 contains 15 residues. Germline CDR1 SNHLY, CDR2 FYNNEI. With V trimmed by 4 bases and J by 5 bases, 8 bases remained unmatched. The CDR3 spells CASSGPGGQYQPQHF. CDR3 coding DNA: TGTGCCAGCAGTGGCCCAGGGGGTCAGTATCAGCCCCAGCATTTT.

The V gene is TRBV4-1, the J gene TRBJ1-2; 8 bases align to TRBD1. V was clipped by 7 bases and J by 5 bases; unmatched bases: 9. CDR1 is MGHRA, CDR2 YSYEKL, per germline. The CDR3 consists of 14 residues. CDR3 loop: CASTYRDRRYGYTF. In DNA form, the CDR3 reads TGCGCCAGCACCTACCGGGACAGGAGGTATGGCTACACCTTC.

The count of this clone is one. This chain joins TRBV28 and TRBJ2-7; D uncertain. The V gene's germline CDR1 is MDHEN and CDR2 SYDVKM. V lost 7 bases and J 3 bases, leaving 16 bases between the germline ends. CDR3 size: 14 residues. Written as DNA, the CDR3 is TGTGCCAGCAAGATGCATACAACCTTCTACGAGCAGTACTTC. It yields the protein CASKMHTTFYEQYF.

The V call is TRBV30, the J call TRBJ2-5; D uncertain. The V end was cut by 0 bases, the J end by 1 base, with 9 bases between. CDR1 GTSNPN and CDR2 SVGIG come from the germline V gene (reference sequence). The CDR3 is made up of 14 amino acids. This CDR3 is CAWSVVFPQETQYF. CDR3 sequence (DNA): TGTGCCTGGAGTGTAGTATTTCCCCAAGAGACCCAGTACTTC.

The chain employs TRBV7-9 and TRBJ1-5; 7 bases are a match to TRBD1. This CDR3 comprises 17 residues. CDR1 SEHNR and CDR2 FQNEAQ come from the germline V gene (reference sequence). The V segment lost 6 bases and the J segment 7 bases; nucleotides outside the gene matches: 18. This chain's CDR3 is CASSRTFLDRAKQPQHF. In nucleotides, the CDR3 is TGTGCCAGCAGTCGGACGTTCCTCGACAGGGCTAAGCAGCCCCAGCATTTT.

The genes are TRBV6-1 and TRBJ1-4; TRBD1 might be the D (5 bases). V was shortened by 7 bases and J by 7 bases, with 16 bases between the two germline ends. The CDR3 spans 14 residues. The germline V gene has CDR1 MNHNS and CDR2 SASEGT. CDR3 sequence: CASTTYGQLEKLFF. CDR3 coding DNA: TGTGCCAGCACCACCTACGGACAACTTGAAAAACTGTTTTTT.

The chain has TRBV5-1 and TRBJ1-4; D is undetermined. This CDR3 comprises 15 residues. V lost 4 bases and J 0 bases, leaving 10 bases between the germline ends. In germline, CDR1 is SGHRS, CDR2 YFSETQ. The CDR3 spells CASSAGRPTNEKLFF. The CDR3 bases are TGCGCCAGCAGCGCAGGACGGCCAACTAATGAAAAACTGTTTTTT.

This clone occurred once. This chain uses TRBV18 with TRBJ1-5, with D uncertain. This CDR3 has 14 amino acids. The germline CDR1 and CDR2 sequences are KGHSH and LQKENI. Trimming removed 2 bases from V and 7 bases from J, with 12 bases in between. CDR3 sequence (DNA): TGTGCCAGCTCACCAGGAGGAAAAACGCAGCCCCAGCATTTT. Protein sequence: CASSPGGKTQPQHF.

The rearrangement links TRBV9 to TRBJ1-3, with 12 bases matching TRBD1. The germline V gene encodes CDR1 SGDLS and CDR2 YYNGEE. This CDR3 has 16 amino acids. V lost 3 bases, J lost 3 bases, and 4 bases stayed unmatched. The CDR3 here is CASSAGTGGDGNTIYF. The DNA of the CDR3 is TGTGCCAGCAGCGCCGGGACAGGGGGCGATGGAAACACCATATATTTT.

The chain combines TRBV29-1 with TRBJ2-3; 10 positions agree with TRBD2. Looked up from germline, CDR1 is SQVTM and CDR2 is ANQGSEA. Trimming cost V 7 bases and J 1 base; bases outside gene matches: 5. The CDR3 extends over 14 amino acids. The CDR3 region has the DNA TGCAGCGCCTGGACTAGCGGCCGCACAGATACGCAGTATTTT. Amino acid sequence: CSAWTSGRTDTQYF.

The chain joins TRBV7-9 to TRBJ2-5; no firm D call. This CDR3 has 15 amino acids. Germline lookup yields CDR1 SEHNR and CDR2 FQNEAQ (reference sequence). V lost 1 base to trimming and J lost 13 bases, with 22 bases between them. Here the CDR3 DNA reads TGTGCCAGCAGCTTAGGAGAAGGGTTGTCACCATCACGGTACTTC. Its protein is CASSLGEGLSPSRYF.

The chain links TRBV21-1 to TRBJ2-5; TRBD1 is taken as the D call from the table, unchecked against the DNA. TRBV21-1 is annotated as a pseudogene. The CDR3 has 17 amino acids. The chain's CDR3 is CASSKVRDRGGKETQYF. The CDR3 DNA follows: TGTGCCAGCAGCAAAGTAAGGGACAGGGGCGGGAAAGAGACCCAGTACTTC.

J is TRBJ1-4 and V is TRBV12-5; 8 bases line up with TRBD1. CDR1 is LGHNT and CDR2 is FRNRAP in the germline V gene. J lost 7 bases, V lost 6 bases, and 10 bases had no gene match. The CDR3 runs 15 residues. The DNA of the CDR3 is TGTGCTAGTGGGCATGGGACAGGACCGGGTGAAAAACTGTTTTTT. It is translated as CASGHGTGPGEKLFF.

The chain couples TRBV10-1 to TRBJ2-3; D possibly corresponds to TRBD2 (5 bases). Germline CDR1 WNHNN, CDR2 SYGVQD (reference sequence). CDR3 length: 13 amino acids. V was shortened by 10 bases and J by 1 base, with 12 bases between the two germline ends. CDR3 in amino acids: CATEGRGTDTQYF. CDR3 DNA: TGCGCCACCGAGGGCCGCGGCACAGATACGCAGTATTTT.